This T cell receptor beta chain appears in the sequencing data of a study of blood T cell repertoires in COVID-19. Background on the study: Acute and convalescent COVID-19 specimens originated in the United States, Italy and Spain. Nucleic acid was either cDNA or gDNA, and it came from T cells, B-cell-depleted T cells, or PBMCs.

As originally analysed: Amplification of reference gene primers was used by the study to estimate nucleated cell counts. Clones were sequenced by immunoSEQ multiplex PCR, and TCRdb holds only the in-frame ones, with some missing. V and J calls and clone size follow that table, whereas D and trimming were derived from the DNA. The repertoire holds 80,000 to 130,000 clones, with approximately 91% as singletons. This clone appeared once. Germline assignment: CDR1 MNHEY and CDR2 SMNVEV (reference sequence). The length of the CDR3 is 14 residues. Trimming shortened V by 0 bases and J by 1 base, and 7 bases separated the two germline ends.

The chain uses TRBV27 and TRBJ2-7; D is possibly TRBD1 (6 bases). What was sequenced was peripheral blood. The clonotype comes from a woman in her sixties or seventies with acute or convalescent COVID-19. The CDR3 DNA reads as TGTGCCAGCAGTTTATCAGGACAGTCCTACGAGCAGTACTTC. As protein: CASSLSGQSYEQYF.